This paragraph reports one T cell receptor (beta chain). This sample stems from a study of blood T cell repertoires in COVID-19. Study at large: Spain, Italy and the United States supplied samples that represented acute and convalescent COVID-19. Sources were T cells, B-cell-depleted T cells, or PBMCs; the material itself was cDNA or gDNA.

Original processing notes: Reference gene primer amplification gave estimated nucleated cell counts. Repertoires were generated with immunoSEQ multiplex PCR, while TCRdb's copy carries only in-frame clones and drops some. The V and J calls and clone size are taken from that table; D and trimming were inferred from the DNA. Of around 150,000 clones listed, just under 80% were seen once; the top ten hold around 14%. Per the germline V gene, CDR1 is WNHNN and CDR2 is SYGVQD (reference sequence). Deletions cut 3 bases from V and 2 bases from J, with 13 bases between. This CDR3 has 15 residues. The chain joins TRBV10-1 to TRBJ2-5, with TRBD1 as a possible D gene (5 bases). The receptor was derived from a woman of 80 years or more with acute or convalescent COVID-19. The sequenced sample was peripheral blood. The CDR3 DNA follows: TGCGCCAGCAGTGACCTCTCGGCAGGGCAAGAGACCCAGTACTTC. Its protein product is CASSDLSAGQETQYF.